This TCR beta chain was sequenced in a study of blood T cell repertoires in COVID-19. The overall study: Material from acute and convalescent COVID-19 was sourced from the United States, Italy and Spain. T cells, B-cell-depleted T cells, or PBMCs provided the cDNA or gDNA that served as material.

Per the study methods: Counts of nucleated cells, estimated from reference gene primer amplification, were obtained. The data were produced by immunoSEQ multiplex PCR, yet TCRdb's version contains in-frame clones alone and is incomplete. V and J calls and clone size are those listed in that table; D and trimming were worked out from the DNA. Seen here are some 170,000 clones, around 80% observed once, and the top ten hold almost 8.5%. The CDR3 is 17 residues long. From germline, CDR1 is KGHDR and CDR2 SFDVKD. After removal of 3 bases from V and 5 bases from J, the junction contained 8 bases not matched to a gene.

The gene calls are TRBV24-1 and TRBJ2-5; the match to TRBD2 covers 13 bases. This clonotype was obtained from a woman in her 70s with acute or convalescent COVID-19. Sequenced: peripheral blood. DNA for the CDR3: TGTGCCACCAGTGATCCCTGGACTAGCGGGAGTTGGGAGACCCAGTACTTC. It translates to CATSDPWTSGSWETQYF.